The 14 T cell receptor beta chains presented below share a single source sample, sequenced in a study of OX40 agonist ivuxolimab in advanced cancers. Library preparation was by the immunoSEQ multiplex PCR assay. TCRdb carries this immuneACCESS record with in-frame sequences only. Its versions omit some clonotypes, under half of them owing to an unresolved V gene in the studies checked, with the rest unexplained. A total of more than 65,000 clones appear in this sample, around 85% of them only once. Of the sample, 0.83% falls within the top ten clones. The source material was CD4+ or CD8+ T cells sorted from blood, sampled in a trial of the OX40 agonist ivuxolimab. The receptor source for this set is an adult with an advanced solid tumor such as melanoma, head and neck, liver or kidney cancer.

V usage is TRBV6-5 and J usage is TRBJ2-7, with 9 positions matching TRBD2. The V gene's germline CDR1 is MNHEY and CDR2 SVGAGI. The CDR3 contains 15 residues. The J segment lost 9 bases and the V segment lost 0 bases, leaving 9 bases of the junction unmatched. CDR3: CASSYSATSGSAQYF. In DNA, the CDR3 is TGTGCCAGCAGTTACTCTGCGACTAGCGGCTCGGCGCAGTACTTC.

This clone has just one count. This chain joins TRBV7-6 and TRBJ2-1, with D unclear. The CDR3 has 16 residues. CDR1 and CDR2 from the germline V gene are SGHVS and FNYEAQ. V was cut by 2 bases and J by 0 bases, with 11 bases left in between. The CDR3 coding sequence is TGTGCCAGCAGCTTAAACCCGGTGAGCTCCTACAATGAGCAGTTCTTC. Its translation is CASSLNPVSSYNEQFF.

The rearrangement links TRBV19 to TRBJ2-1; D uncertain. Looked up from germline, CDR1 is LNHDA and CDR2 is SQIVND (reference sequence). The CDR3 runs 14 residues. V lost 10 bases and J lost 0, with 13 bases in between. CDR3 sequence: CATRPSNSYNEQFF. The CDR3 region has the DNA TGTGCCACCCGTCCCAGTAACTCCTACAATGAGCAGTTCTTC.

The chain couples TRBV11-2 to TRBJ1-2; 11 bases line up with TRBD1. The length of the CDR3 is 15 residues. V was pared by 5 bases and J by 4 bases, with 6 bases of the junction left unmatched. Germline CDR1 and CDR2: SGHAT and FQNNGV. The CDR3 region has the DNA TGTGCCAGCAGCCCTCTCGGGACAGGGGGCTATGGCTACACCTTC. It codes for CASSPLGTGGYGYTF.

V is TRBV9 and J is TRBJ1-2; TRBD1 matches 9 bases. Germline lookup yields CDR1 SGDLS and CDR2 YYNGEE. The CDR3 consists of 14 residues. V shed 0 bases, J shed 5 bases, and the junction held 2 bases outside the gene matches. Here the CDR3 reads CASSVVGTGYGYTF. CDR3 nucleotide sequence: TGTGCCAGCAGCGTAGTGGGGACAGGGTATGGCTACACCTTC. Together with reference TRBV9 and TRBJ1-2, the CDR3 gives the full variable domain: DSGVTQTPKHLITATGQRVTLRCSPRSGDLSVYWYQQSLDQGLQFLIQYYNGEERAKGNILERFSAQQFPDLHSELNLSSLELGDSALYFCASSVVGTGYGYTFGSGTRLTVV.

The V and J genes are TRBV5-1 and TRBJ1-4, with a possible D match to TRBD1 (6 bases). The germline gives CDR1 SGHRS, CDR2 YFSETQ. The CDR3 spans 15 residues. V lost 4 bases and J lost 7, with 17 bases in between. CDR3 coding DNA: TGCGCCAGCAGCACTGAGGGGGGCGTCGGTGAAAAACTGTTTTTT. Translation gives CASSTEGGVGEKLFF. Supplemented by reference TRBV5-1 and TRBJ1-4, the full variable domain reads KAGVTQTPRYLIKTRGQQVTLSCSPISGHRSVSWYQQTPGQGLQFLFEYFSETQRNKGNFPGRFSGRQFSNSRSEMNVSTLELGDSALYLCASSTEGGVGEKLFFGSGTQLSVL.

The chain employs TRBV2 and TRBJ2-7; weak D call: TRBD1 (6 bases). CDR1 SNHLY and CDR2 FYNNEI come from the germline V gene. The germline V and J ends were trimmed by 4 bases and 1 base, with 11 bases remaining between them. This CDR3 spans 14 amino acids. DNA of the CDR3: TGTGCCAGCAGTGGGGTGACAGGTTCCTACGAGCAGTACTTC. It encodes CASSGVTGSYEQYF.

The chain has TRBV7-6 and TRBJ2-1; 11 nucleotides match TRBD2. The trim removed 5 bases at V and 6 bases at J, leaving 12 bases unmatched. Germline CDR1 and CDR2: SGHVS and FNYEAQ. The CDR3 consists of 17 residues. CDR3 in DNA: TGTGCCAGCAGCCGTAGACTAGCGGGAAATGAGCGCAATGAGCAGTTCTTC. Translation gives CASSRRLAGNERNEQFF.

The chain recombines TRBV7-9 with TRBJ1-4, with D possibly being TRBD1 (5 bases). Germline V gene lookup returns CDR1 SEHNR and CDR2 FQNEAQ (reference sequence). This CDR3 has 14 amino acids. V was cut by 2 bases and J by 4 bases, with 8 bases left in between. Here the CDR3 DNA reads TGTGCCAGCAGCTTAATGGGGGATAATGAAAAACTGTTTTTT. Its translation: CASSLMGDNEKLFF.

This clone appeared once. This chain joins TRBV5-1 and TRBJ2-4; 9 bases fit TRBD1. The CDR3 runs 18 residues. Germline assignment: CDR1 SGHRS and CDR2 YFSETQ. With 2 bases clipped from V and 5 bases from J, the junction kept 14 bases outside the gene matches. CDR3 region: CASSLTGGGFTIENIQYF. Written as DNA, the CDR3 is TGCGCCAGCAGCTTAACAGGGGGCGGTTTCACTATAGAAAACATTCAGTACTTC.

This clone was counted only a few times. The chain is built from TRBV27 and TRBJ2-7; D could derive from TRBD1 or TRBD2 (5 bases each). This CDR3 is built from 13 residues. With 2 bases removed from V and 2 bases from J, the gap between germline ends came to 7 bases. Germline assignment: CDR1 MNHEY and CDR2 SMNVEV (reference sequence). The CDR3 coding sequence is TGTGCCAGCAGTTTAAAGGGACCCTACGAGCAGTACTTC. It yields the protein CASSLKGPYEQYF.

This clone was counted only a few times. V usage is TRBV7-3 and J usage is TRBJ2-1; no clear D gene. The CDR3 is made up of 15 amino acids. V was clipped by 8 bases and J by 0 bases, with 14 bases between them. CDR1 and CDR2 from the germline V gene are SGHTA and FQGTGA. In nucleotides, the CDR3 is TGTGCCAGCTCCGGTAGTCCCAGCTCCTACAATGAGCAGTTCTTC. Protein sequence: CASSGSPSSYNEQFF.

The CDR3 DNA sequence: TGTGCCAGCAGTTATAGTCCTGGAAACACCATATATTTT. Protein product: CASSYSPGNTIYF. The V call is TRBV6-5, the J call TRBJ1-3, with D unclear. The CDR3 contains 13 residues. The germline V gene encodes CDR1 MNHEY and CDR2 SVGAGI. Trimming removed 3 bases at V and 2 bases at J, with 5 bases between.

The V gene is TRBV28, the J gene TRBJ2-1; 8 bases fit TRBD1. There are 16 residues in the CDR3. The V gene end was trimmed by 5 bases and the J gene end by 4 bases; junction bases not matched to a gene: 10. CDR1 and CDR2 from the germline V gene are MDHEN and SYDVKM. The CDR3 is CASSGQGHLQYNEQFF. Here the CDR3 DNA reads TGTGCCAGCAGTGGACAGGGACACTTACAATACAATGAGCAGTTCTTC.